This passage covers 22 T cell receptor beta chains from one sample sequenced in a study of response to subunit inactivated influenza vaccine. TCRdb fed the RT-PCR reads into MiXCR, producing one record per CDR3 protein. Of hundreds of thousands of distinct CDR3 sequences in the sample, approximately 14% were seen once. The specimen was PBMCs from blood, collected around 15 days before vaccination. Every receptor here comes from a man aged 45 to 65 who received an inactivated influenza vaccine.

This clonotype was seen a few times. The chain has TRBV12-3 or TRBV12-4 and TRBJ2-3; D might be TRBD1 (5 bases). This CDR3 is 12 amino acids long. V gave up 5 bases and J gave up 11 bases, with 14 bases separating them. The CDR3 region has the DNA TGTGCCAGCAGTCGTACTCTTCAGGGGCAGTATTTT. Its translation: CASSRTLQGQYF.

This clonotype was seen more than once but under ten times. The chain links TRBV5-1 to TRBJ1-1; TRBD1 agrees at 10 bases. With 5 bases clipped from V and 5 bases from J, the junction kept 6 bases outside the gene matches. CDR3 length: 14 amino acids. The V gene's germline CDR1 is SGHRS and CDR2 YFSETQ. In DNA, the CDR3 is TGCGCCAGCAGGCCCGGGACAGGGGAGACTGAAGCTTTCTTT. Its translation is CASRPGTGETEAFF.

The CDR3 DNA sequence: TGCGCCAGCAGGGAACTAGCGGGAGCCTACGAGCAGTACTTC. It translates to CASRELAGAYEQYF. The chain employs TRBV10-2 and TRBJ2-7, with 11 nucleotides matching TRBD2. V trimming: 6 bases; J trimming: 2 bases; junction bases outside the gene matches: 3. Germline V gene lookup returns CDR1 WSHSY and CDR2 SAAADI. The CDR3 extends over 14 amino acids.

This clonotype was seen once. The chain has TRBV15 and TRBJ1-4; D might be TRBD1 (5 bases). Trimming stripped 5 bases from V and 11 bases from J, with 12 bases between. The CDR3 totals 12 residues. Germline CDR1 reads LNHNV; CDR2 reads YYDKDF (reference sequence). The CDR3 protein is CATSLDSEKLFF. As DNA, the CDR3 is TGTGCCACCAGCCTAGACAGCGAGAAACTGTTTTTT.

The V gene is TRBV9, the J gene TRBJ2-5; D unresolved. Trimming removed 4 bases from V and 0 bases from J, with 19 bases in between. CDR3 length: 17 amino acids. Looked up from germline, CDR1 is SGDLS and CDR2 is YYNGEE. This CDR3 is CASSPSVTLRYQETQYF. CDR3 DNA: TGTGCCAGCAGCCCCTCGGTGACACTTAGGTACCAAGAGACCCAGTACTTC.

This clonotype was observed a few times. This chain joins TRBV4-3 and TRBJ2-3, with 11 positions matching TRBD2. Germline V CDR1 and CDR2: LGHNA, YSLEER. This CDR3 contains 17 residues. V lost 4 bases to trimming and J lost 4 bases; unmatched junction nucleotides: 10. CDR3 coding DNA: TGCGCCAGCAGCCTCGACGCTAGCGGGGGGATCGCAGATACGCAGTATTTT. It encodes CASSLDASGGIADTQYF.

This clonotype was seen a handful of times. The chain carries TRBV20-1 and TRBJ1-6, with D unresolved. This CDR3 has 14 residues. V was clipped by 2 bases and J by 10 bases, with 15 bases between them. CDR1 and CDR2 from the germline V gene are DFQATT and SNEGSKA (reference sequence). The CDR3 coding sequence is TGCAGTGCTAGAAAAGTGGGCGGAGAGTCACCCCTCCACTTT. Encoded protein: CSARKVGGESPLHF.

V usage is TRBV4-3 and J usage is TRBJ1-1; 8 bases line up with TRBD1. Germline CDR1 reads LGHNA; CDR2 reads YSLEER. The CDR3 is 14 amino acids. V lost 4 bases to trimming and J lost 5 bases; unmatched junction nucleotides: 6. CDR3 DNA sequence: TGCGCCAGCAGCCGATCAGGGGGCTGGACTGAAGCTTTCTTT. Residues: CASSRSGGWTEAFF.

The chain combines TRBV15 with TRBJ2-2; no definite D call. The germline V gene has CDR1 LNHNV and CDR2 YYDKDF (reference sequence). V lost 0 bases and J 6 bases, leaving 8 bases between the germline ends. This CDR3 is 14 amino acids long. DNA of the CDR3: TGTGCCACCAGCAGAGATCTTGTTCCCGGGGAGCTGTTTTTT. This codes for CATSRDLVPGELFF.

The CDR3 reads CASSLAGRGRQETQYF. CDR3 coding DNA: TGTGCCAGCAGCTTAGCTGGTCGGGGGCGACAAGAGACCCAGTACTTC. V gene TRBV7-9 combines with J gene TRBJ2-5; D is possibly TRBD1 or TRBD2 (6 bases each). Germline loops: CDR1 SEHNR, CDR2 FQNEAQ (reference sequence). This CDR3 comprises 16 residues. Trimming took 0 bases from V and 2 from J, leaving 13 bases between them.

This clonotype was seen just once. The CDR3 loop reads CASTQRYLAQETQYF. The CDR3 bases are TGTGCCAGCACCCAGAGGTACCTAGCACAAGAGACCCAGTACTTC. The chain links TRBV25-1 to TRBJ2-5; D is possibly TRBD2 (5 bases). Germline CDR1 MGHDK, CDR2 SYGVNS. Between the trimmed V and J ends, which lost 7 bases and 2 bases, there was a span of 17 bases. The CDR3 loop spans 15 amino acids. The complete variable domain, with remaining parts taken from reference TRBV25-1 and TRBJ2-5, reads EADIYQTPRYLVIGTGKKITLECSQTMGHDKMYWYQQDPGMELHLIHYSYGVNSTEKGDLSSESTVSRIRTEHFPLTLESARPSHTSQYLCASTQRYLAQETQYFGPGTRLLVL.

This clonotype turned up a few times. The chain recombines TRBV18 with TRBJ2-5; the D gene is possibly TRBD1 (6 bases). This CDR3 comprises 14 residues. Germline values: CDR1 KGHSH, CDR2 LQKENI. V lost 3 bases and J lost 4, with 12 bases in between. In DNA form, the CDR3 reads TGTGCCAGCTCACCGGATTGGGGGCGAGAGACCCAGTACTTC. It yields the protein CASSPDWGRETQYF.

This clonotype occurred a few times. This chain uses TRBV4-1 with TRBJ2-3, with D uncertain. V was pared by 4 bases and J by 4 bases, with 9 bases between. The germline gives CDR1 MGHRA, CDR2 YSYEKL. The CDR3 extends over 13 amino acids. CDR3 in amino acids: CASSRQDSDTQYF. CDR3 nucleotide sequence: TGCGCCAGCAGCCGCCAGGATTCAGATACGCAGTATTTT.

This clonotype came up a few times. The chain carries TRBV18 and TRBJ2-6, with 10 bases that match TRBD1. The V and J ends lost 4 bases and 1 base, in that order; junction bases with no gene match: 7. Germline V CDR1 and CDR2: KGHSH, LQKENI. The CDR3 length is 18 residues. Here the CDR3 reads CASSLRQGAASGANVLTF. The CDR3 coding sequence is TGTGCCAGCTCACTTCGACAGGGGGCTGCTTCTGGGGCCAACGTCCTGACTTTC.

In nucleotides, the CDR3 is TGTGCCTCCGCCGGACAGGGGCGAAATTCACCCCTCCACTTT. As protein: CASAGQGRNSPLHF. The chain is built from TRBV30 and TRBJ1-6; 9 bases align to TRBD1. CDR3 length equals 14 residues. Germline V gene sequence: CDR1 GTSNPN, CDR2 SVGIG (reference sequence). Trimming at V came to 7 bases and at J to 7 bases, leaving 8 bases not matched to a gene.

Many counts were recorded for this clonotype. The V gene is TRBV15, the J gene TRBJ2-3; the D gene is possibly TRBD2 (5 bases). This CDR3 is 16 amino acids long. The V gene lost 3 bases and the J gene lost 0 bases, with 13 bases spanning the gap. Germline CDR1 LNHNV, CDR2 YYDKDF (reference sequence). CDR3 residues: CATSSPRTLSTDTQYF. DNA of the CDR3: TGTGCCACCAGCAGCCCCAGGACTCTCAGCACAGATACGCAGTATTTT.

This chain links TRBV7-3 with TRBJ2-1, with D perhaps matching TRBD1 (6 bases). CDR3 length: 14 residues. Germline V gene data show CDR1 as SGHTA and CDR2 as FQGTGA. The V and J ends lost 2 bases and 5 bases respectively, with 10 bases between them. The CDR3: CASSLLGANNEQFF. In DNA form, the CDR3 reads TGTGCCAGCAGCTTATTGGGGGCTAACAATGAGCAGTTCTTC.

CDR3 in amino acids: CASSLIQGNEQFF. CDR3 DNA: TGTGCCAGCAGCTTAATTCAGGGCAATGAGCAGTTCTTC. The genes are TRBV7-3 and TRBJ2-1, with D perhaps matching TRBD1 (5 bases). The CDR3 loop spans 13 amino acids. CDR1 is SGHTA, CDR2 FQGTGA, per germline. V dropped 1 base and J dropped 6 bases, with 7 bases sitting between them.

This chain's CDR3 is CASRGPSSAQFDRKYF. CDR3 in DNA: TGTGCCAGCAGGGGACCTTCTAGCGCACAGTTTGACAGAAAGTACTTC. This chain uses TRBV2 with TRBJ2-7; the D gene is possibly TRBD2 (6 bases). The CDR3 is 16 amino acids. Trimming took 6 bases from V and 11 from J, leaving 29 bases between them. Germline V gives CDR1 SNHLY, CDR2 FYNNEI.

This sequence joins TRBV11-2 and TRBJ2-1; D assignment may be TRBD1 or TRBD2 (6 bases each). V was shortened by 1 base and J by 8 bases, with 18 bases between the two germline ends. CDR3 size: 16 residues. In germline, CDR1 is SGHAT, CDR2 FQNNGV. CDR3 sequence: CASSLGGRGGVDEQFF. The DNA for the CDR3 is TGTGCCAGCAGCTTAGGGGGCAGGGGCGGGGTCGATGAGCAGTTCTTC.

The DNA for the CDR3 is TGTGCCAGCAGCGCCCCGATTCCGGACAGGGCGCTGTACAATGAGCAGTTCTTC. Its translation: CASSAPIPDRALYNEQFF. V is TRBV25-1 and J is TRBJ2-1, with TRBD1 identical over 8 bases. Germline V gene lookup returns CDR1 MGHDK and CDR2 SYGVNS. Losses at the gene ends were 6 bases for V and 4 bases for J; bases not matched to a gene: 17. This CDR3 has 18 amino acids.

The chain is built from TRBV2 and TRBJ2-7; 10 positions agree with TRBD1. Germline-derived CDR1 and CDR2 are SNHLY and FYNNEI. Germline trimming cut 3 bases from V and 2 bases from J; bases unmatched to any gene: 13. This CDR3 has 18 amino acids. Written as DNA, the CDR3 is TGTGCCAGCAGTGAGACAGGGGGCGCGGAATACACCACCTACGAGCAGTACTTC. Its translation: CASSETGGAEYTTYEQYF.